What follows are 21 T cell receptor beta chains derived from one specimen sequenced in a study of blood T cell repertoires in COVID-19. TCRdb's copy holds only in-frame clones and misses some; the assay was immunoSEQ multiplex PCR. Here the sample spans 250,000 to 300,000 clones, about 86% being singletons. Sequenced sample: peripheral blood. All receptors come from an elderly man with acute or convalescent COVID-19.

This rearrangement joins TRBV2 to TRBJ2-5; weak D call: TRBD2 (6 bases). V shed 4 bases and J shed 7 bases, with 7 bases lying between them. The germline CDR1 and CDR2 sequences are SNHLY and FYNNEI. The CDR3 totals 11 residues. CDR3 sequence reads: CASSVGGTQYF. In nucleotides, the CDR3 is TGTGCCAGCAGTGTCGGGGGGACCCAGTACTTC.

This clone was detected a few times. The rearrangement joins TRBV18 to TRBJ2-3, with 9 nucleotides matching TRBD1. Trimming cost V 8 bases and J 4 bases; bases outside gene matches: 4. CDR1 and CDR2 from the germline V gene are KGHSH and LQKENI. CDR3 length: 13 residues. The CDR3 DNA reads as TGTGCCAGCCGCAGACAGGGGGCAGATACGCAGTATTTT. It codes for CASRRQGADTQYF.

V is TRBV5-1 and J is TRBJ1-2; TRBD1 agrees at 7 bases. The CDR3 runs to 14 residues. In germline, CDR1 is SGHRS, CDR2 YFSETQ. V was clipped by 5 bases and J by 6 bases; unmatched bases: 10. The CDR3 loop reads CASRPGQPGDGYTF. The CDR3 DNA reads TGCGCCAGCAGACCGGGACAGCCCGGTGATGGCTACACCTTC. The entire variable domain, with the rest obtained from reference TRBV5-1 and TRBJ1-2, is as follows: KAGVTQTPRYLIKTRGQQVTLSCSPISGHRSVSWYQQTPGQGLQFLFEYFSETQRNKGNFPGRFSGRQFSNSRSEMNVSTLELGDSALYLCASRPGQPGDGYTFGSGTRLTVV.

This CDR3 reads CASSFLQPMNTEAFF. The CDR3 nucleotides are TGTGCCAGCAGCTTCCTACAGCCCATGAACACTGAAGCTTTCTTT. The V call is TRBV5-8, the J call TRBJ1-1, with D unresolved. Looked up from germline, CDR1 is SGHTS and CDR2 is YDEGEE. V dropped 2 bases and J dropped 0 bases, with 11 bases sitting between them. The CDR3 runs to 15 residues.

This CDR3 is CASSQVFLGTVTYEQYF. The CDR3 DNA reads as TGTGCCAGCAGCCAAGTGTTCCTGGGGACAGTGACCTACGAGCAGTACTTC. This chain uses TRBV14 with TRBJ2-7; 7 bases are shared with TRBD1. This CDR3 has 17 residues. Germline lookup yields CDR1 SGHDN and CDR2 FVKESK. The V gene end was trimmed by 1 base and the J gene end by 2 bases; junction bases not matched to a gene: 11.

CDR3 sequence (DNA): TGCGCCAGCAGCCAAGATGGACTAGCGGGGGGAAAAGAGACCCAGTACTTC. The encoded protein is CASSQDGLAGGKETQYF. The V gene is TRBV4-1, the J gene TRBJ2-5; 14 positions agree with TRBD2. Trimming at V came to 0 bases and at J to 3 bases, leaving 3 bases not matched to a gene. In germline, CDR1 is MGHRA, CDR2 YSYEKL. CDR3 size: 17 residues.

The CDR3 loop reads CASSSETGSLGGYTF. DNA of the CDR3: TGCGCCAGCAGTTCTGAAACAGGGAGTCTAGGTGGCTACACCTTC. The V gene is TRBV5-1, the J gene TRBJ1-2; weak D call: TRBD1 (6 bases). The CDR3 is 15 amino acids. Trimming stripped 5 bases from V and 7 bases from J, with 21 bases between. Germline assignment: CDR1 SGHRS and CDR2 YFSETQ.

The CDR3 coding sequence is TGTGCCAGTAGTATAGACGGCAGCGCTAACTATGGCTACACCTTC. Its protein is CASSIDGSANYGYTF. This chain connects TRBV19 to TRBJ1-2, with D hard to call. Germline assignment: CDR1 LNHDA and CDR2 SQIVND (reference sequence). The CDR3 consists of 15 residues. The V end was cut by 0 bases, the J end by 0 bases, with 8 bases between. Supplemented by reference TRBV19 and TRBJ1-2, the full variable domain reads DGGITQSPKYLFRKEGQNVTLSCEQNLNHDAMYWYRQDPGQGLRLIYYSQIVNDFQKGDIAEGYSVSREKKESFPLTVTSAQKNPTAFYLCASSIDGSANYGYTFGSGTRLTVV.

The chain links TRBV19 to TRBJ2-3; D gene ambiguous. V was shortened by 5 bases and J by 0 bases, with 15 bases between the two germline ends. CDR1 and CDR2 (germline): LNHDA, SQIVND (reference sequence). The CDR3 sequence is 16 residues long. The DNA for the CDR3 is TGTGCCAGTAGTCCCATCGGTTCCTCTAGCACAGATACGCAGTATTTT. Translated: CASSPIGSSSTDTQYF.

The chain has TRBV11-2 and TRBJ2-7, with 7 bases fitting TRBD1. From germline, CDR1 is SGHAT and CDR2 FQNNGV. Unmatched junction bases numbered 21, after V lost 0 bases and J lost 4 bases. The CDR3 is 20 amino acids. CDR3: CASSLERGTVPRVHPYEQYF. The CDR3 DNA reads TGTGCCAGCAGCTTAGAAAGGGGGACAGTGCCTCGCGTCCACCCTTACGAGCAGTACTTC.

The chain recombines TRBV5-1 with TRBJ1-3; the D gene is possibly TRBD1 (5 bases). CDR3 length: 16 residues. Trimming removed 0 bases at V and 3 bases at J, with 13 bases between. Germline assignment: CDR1 SGHRS and CDR2 YFSETQ. In DNA form, the CDR3 reads TGCGCCAGCAGCTTGGGGGTGCAGGGAGGTGGAAACACCATATATTTT. This sequence encodes CASSLGVQGGGNTIYF. The entire variable domain, with the rest obtained from reference TRBV5-1 and TRBJ1-3, is as follows: KAGVTQTPRYLIKTRGQQVTLSCSPISGHRSVSWYQQTPGQGLQFLFEYFSETQRNKGNFPGRFSGRQFSNSRSEMNVSTLELGDSALYLCASSLGVQGGGNTIYFGEGSWLTVV.

The chain employs TRBV3-1 (or the pseudogene TRBV3-2) and TRBJ2-5; TRBD1 matches 8 bases. Germline CDR1 and CDR2: LGHDT and YNNKEL (reference sequence). Trimming at V came to 4 bases and at J to 4 bases, leaving 2 bases not matched to a gene. The CDR3 is 13 residues long. CDR3 protein: CASSLQGGETQYF. In DNA form, the CDR3 reads TGTGCCAGCAGCCTACAGGGGGGAGAGACCCAGTACTTC.

The chain has TRBV10-3 and TRBJ1-5, with TRBD1 matching over 8 bases. CDR1 and CDR2 (germline): ENHRY, SYGVKD. The CDR3 contains 17 residues. Trimming removed 0 bases from V and 0 bases from J; junction bases left unmatched: 4. This CDR3 is CAISESQGAYSNQPQHF. The DNA for the CDR3 is TGTGCCATCAGTGAGTCCCAGGGGGCCTATAGCAATCAGCCCCAGCATTTT.

The genes are TRBV2 and TRBJ1-2; 8 nucleotides align to TRBD1. CDR1 SNHLY and CDR2 FYNNEI come from the germline V gene. J gave up 1 base and V 5 bases, and 6 bases lay outside the gene matches. The CDR3 length is 15 residues. The CDR3: CASSQGAGNNYGYTF. The CDR3 DNA sequence: TGTGCCAGCAGTCAGGGGGCAGGGAATAACTATGGCTACACCTTC.

This clone was recorded once. The chain recombines TRBV5-1 with TRBJ1-1; possible D gene TRBD1, 5 bases. The CDR3 is made up of 14 amino acids. Deletions cut 0 bases from V and 4 bases from J, with 10 bases between. Germline-derived CDR1 and CDR2 are SGHRS and YFSETQ. CDR3 sequence (DNA): TGCGCCAGCAGCTTGGATGGGGCCCGCACTGAAGCTTTCTTT. This codes for CASSLDGARTEAFF.

The chain combines TRBV3-1 (or the pseudogene TRBV3-2) with TRBJ2-7, with D tentatively TRBD1 (6 bases). Trimming removed 3 bases from V and 1 base from J, with 10 bases in between. This CDR3 is 14 amino acids long. Germline CDR1 is LGHDT and CDR2 is YNNKEL (reference sequence). CDR3 sequence (DNA): TGTGCCAGCAGCCAGTTGGACAGATCCTACGAGCAGTACTTC. It yields the protein CASSQLDRSYEQYF.

The rearrangement links TRBV24-1 to TRBJ2-1; D is perhaps TRBD1 (5 bases). Germline CDR1 reads KGHDR; CDR2 reads SFDVKD. The CDR3 length is 15 residues. V was shortened by 7 bases and J by 8 bases, with 20 bases between the two germline ends. The CDR3 loop reads CATSALGPGSDEQFF. The CDR3 bases are TGTGCCACCAGCGCCTTGGGTCCAGGGTCGGATGAGCAGTTCTTC.

In nucleotides, the CDR3 is TGTGCCAGCAGTGGGCGGCGGTTTGGCCTAGGGAACACTGAAGCTTTCTTT. Translated, it gives CASSGRRFGLGNTEAFF. V gene TRBV2 combines with J gene TRBJ1-1, with unresolved D. Germline V gene sequence: CDR1 SNHLY, CDR2 FYNNEI. This CDR3 contains 17 residues. Trimming took off 4 bases at V and 1 base at J, with 19 bases between the two ends. Looking up the rest from reference TRBV2 and TRBJ1-1 gives the full variable domain: EPEVTQTPSHQVTQMGQEVILRCVPISNHLYFYWYRQILGQKVEFLVSFYNNEISEKSEIFDDQFSVERPDGSNFTLKIRSTKLEDSAMYFCASSGRRFGLGNTEAFFGQGTRLTVV.

This chain connects TRBV30 to TRBJ1-5; D uncertain. Trimming stripped 5 bases from V and 5 bases from J, with 19 bases between. CDR1 is GTSNPN and CDR2 is SVGIG in the germline V gene (reference sequence). The CDR3 sequence is 15 residues long. DNA of the CDR3: TGTGCCTGGGTTCGCGGTCCAGAAATCGATCAGCCCCAGCATTTT. It codes for CAWVRGPEIDQPQHF.

This clone was observed once. The chain is built from TRBV5-1 and TRBJ2-2; 11 bases fit TRBD2. The CDR3 is 18 residues long. Per germline, CDR1 SGHRS and CDR2 YFSETQ. With 3 bases clipped from V and 0 bases from J, the junction kept 7 bases outside the gene matches. The CDR3 DNA is TGCGCCAGCAGCTCGCTAGCGGGGGGTAATTCGAACACCGGGGAGCTGTTTTTT. Protein product: CASSSLAGGNSNTGELFF. Based on the CDR3 plus reference TRBV5-1 and TRBJ2-2, the full variable domain is KAGVTQTPRYLIKTRGQQVTLSCSPISGHRSVSWYQQTPGQGLQFLFEYFSETQRNKGNFPGRFSGRQFSNSRSEMNVSTLELGDSALYLCASSSLAGGNSNTGELFFGEGSRLTVL.

The chain carries TRBV6-5 and TRBJ1-2, with 8 bases fitting TRBD1. This CDR3 region has 14 residues. Germline CDR1 reads MNHEY; CDR2 reads SVGAGI. V was pared by 7 bases and J by 0 bases, with 4 bases of the junction left unmatched. CDR3 sequence (DNA): TGTGCCAGCATAGAACAGGGGGCTAACTATGGCTACACCTTC. It translates to CASIEQGANYGYTF.